This T cell receptor (beta chain) was obtained from a study of cytomegalovirus exposure and HLA in healthy donors (TCRdb year 2017). With regard to the full study: An earlier analysis of approximately 640 of the donors reported approximately 300 Gb of sequence data and 117 million unique TCR beta sequences from about 180 million T cells. Approximately 300 gigabases of sequencing data and around 90 million unique TCR sequences made up an early release that covered around 640 HLA-typed donors. The genetic ancestry cluster associated with self-reported Caucasian donors included around four fifths of the approximately 410 genotyped donors. The study aimed to test whether cataloging public T cell receptors could reveal signatures of past pathogen exposure. The study used immunosequencing to profile the T cell repertoires of 666 subjects and linked those repertoires to cytomegalovirus serostatus. Besides the first cohort of roughly 640 subjects, a separate validation cohort made up of 120 different subjects was used. The study combined high-throughput TCR immunosequencing, statistical association of individual TCRs with disease status, and machine learning to predict cytomegalovirus infection status. A later analysis re-analyzed previously published TCR beta repertoires from several hundred donors and added high-resolution HLA genotyping to study TCR occurrence patterns. Rather than drawing on any new phenotypic data, the later analysis identified candidate immune exposures from TCR beta sequences and the way those sequences occurred across donors. An earlier analysis of 587 of the donors applied high-throughput TCR beta sequencing to assess whether each TCR beta V gene segment acted as functional or pseudogenic. Donor age, sex, ethnicity and CMV serostatus were compiled together with the repertoire data. A later genetic analysis used genome-wide SNP genotypes for about 55% of the 666 donors, treating that subset as a discovery cohort. All discovery cohort repertoires had been generated on a single sequencing platform. Both class I and class II loci were covered by HLA typing, at four-digit resolution. The number of typed donors differed by locus: about 629-630 for A, B, C, DRB1 and DQB1; some 500 for DQA1; some 610 for DPA1; and some 430 for DPB1. Because of strong linkage in the cohort, roughly five DR-DQ haplotypes were treated as single units for association and clustering. Among about 410 genotyped donors of the cohort, an average of approximately 200,000 unique TCR beta nucleotide sequences was sequenced per donor, of which approximately 18% were non-productive. Overall study outcomes, separate from this receptor: The presence/absence analyses assumed that sequencing depth was roughly uniform across donors, and that assumption may not be true. When HLA alleles, especially DR and DQ, strongly co-occurred, attributing TCR associations to individual alleles was difficult. Because some donors lacked HLA typing at each locus, the association tests relied only on the typed subset. Correlated functional status among segregating V segments might reflect linkage disequilibrium, but an unknown experimental factor could not be ruled out. Compared with equally common non-associated chains, HLA-associated TCR beta chains in a later analysis were more clonally expanded and had lower generation probabilities. An association between a missense DCLRE1C variant and V-gene and J-gene trimming of TCR beta chains was found in a later genetic analysis and replicated in an independent cohort. The authors suggested that the approach could potentially be generalized to other disease states and immunological phenotypes. Immune exposure information for the cohort was limited to CMV serostatus. According to a later analysis, TCR association rates differed among HLA loci, with DRB1 alleles showing the most associated TCRs and HLA-C alleles showing the fewest. A further reported finding was that TCR beta sequences accurately predicted the HLA-A and HLA-B alleles for most subjects in the first cohort. In vitro tests confirmed that a few of the cytomegalovirus-associated TCR beta chains recognize cytomegalovirus antigens. The classifier was reported to diagnose cytomegalovirus status with high specificity and sensitivity in both the original cohort and the validation cohort. The sequencing pipeline was judged likely to have produced a cluster of highly shared sequence variants as a technical artifact. The study listed over 150 TCR beta chains as associated with cytomegalovirus. Broadly in line with IMGT annotations, most TCR beta V segments showed up in productive rearrangements about 87% or about 30% of the time in an earlier analysis of about 500 of the donors. Only TCR beta chains were sequenced in this cohort, and the absence of alpha or paired-chain data limited detectable features. A later analysis found that most CMV-associated TCR beta chains appeared HLA-restricted, with HLA associations seemingly driven largely by CMV exposure. The earlier analysis of a few hundred of the donors excluded approximately 17 rarely observed V segments, including chromosome 9 orphons, because counts were too low. A later genetic analysis reported fewer N-insertions in productive TCRs among donors in an Asian-associated ancestry cluster than the roughly 670-donor mean. Several of the top co-occurrence clusters appeared to be linked to parvovirus B19, influenza, CMV and Epstein-Barr virus, according to a later analysis. At a false discovery rate of 0.05, a later analysis linked around 15,000 TCR beta sequences to specific HLA alleles. Across donors, most TCR sequences were observed very rarely, whereas some public TCRs were present in many individuals.

Libraries were made using the immunoSEQ multiplex PCR assay. A mixture of 60 forward primers for TCR Vbeta segments and 13 reverse primers for TCR Jbeta segments was used in the multiplex PCR. The CDR3 region of rearranged TCR beta genes was amplified from genomic DNA by a multiplex PCR assay. Amplified TCR beta libraries were sequenced as 87-base-pair reads on the Illumina HiSeq System. Under the source paper's analysis protocol: A later analysis tallied 75 million to 95 million unique TCR beta chains across the approximately 670 repertoires, and approximately 11 million of those chains were shared by two or more donors. Raw reads were error-corrected and collapsed into unique sequences with a nearest-neighbor algorithm that merged closely related sequences to remove PCR and sequencing errors. Alignment of CDR3 sequences to IMGT reference sequences was used to assign V, D and J gene segments. For a sequence to be retained, a match of at least six nucleotides was required to both a V gene segment and a J gene segment. Rearrangements were called productive when the CDR3 lacked stop codons and stayed in frame with V and J; all others were non-productive. CDR3 was defined according to IMGT convention as the region running from the second conserved V-encoded cysteine to the conserved J-encoded phenylalanine. Sequences without an unambiguous match to a single V gene segment were excluded from the earlier analysis of about 600 of the donors. An earlier analysis of 587 of the donors classified V segments as functional when productive rearrangements were above 56.7% and as segregating when the standard deviation between donors was above 5%. A statistical classification framework was built to diagnose cytomegalovirus status from the catalog of TCR beta chain sequences. A later analysis assigned V and J genes by comparing TCR nucleotide sequences with IMGT/GENE-DB human TR gene sequences. Using the TCRdist pipeline, a later analysis assigned CDR3 sequences along with most-parsimonious VDJ recombination scenarios. A later analysis defined each TCR beta chain by its CDR3 amino acid sequence plus V-gene family, and excluded reads lacking a unique V-gene family. In a later analysis, 550 to 650 highly shared, low-generation-probability nucleotide sequences were removed to address suspected cross-contamination and a sequencing artifact. For each public chain, a later analysis derived a clonal expansion index from normalized ranks of inferred template counts within each repertoire. In a later analysis, generation probabilities were computed using a VDJ recombination model fitted to out-of-frame rearrangements, and the results were checked against IGoR. Hypergeometric tests were used in a later analysis to score TCR-TCR, TCR-HLA and TCR-CMV co-occurrence, with a repertoire-size bias correction applied to the TCR pairs. To estimate false discovery rates, a later analysis permuted the HLA or CMV assignments 20 times. A later analysis grouped co-occurring TCRs with DBSCAN, adding TCRdist sequence similarity when clustering within HLA-allele-positive subsets. Repertoires with fewer than 30,000 or more than 120,000 public chains were left out of co-occurrence clustering, as were about 5 repertoires with anomalous nucleotide sharing. The clones in this table, taken by TCRdb from immuneACCESS, are in-frame only. Not every clone is retained; where verified, under half of the shortfall comes from an unresolved V gene, and the cause of the rest is unknown. The V and J calls and clone size are taken from that table; D and trimming were inferred from the DNA. This sample is represented by about 160,000 clones; about 80% of them were singletons. The top ten clonotypes cover approximately 4.5% of the sample.

Of note for this clone: It lacks a known antigen. Base-call qualities are not available, and no considerably larger clone is one nucleotide away.

The cohort was made up of 666 healthy bone marrow donors. At the time of sampling, every cohort member was nominally healthy, though immune exposures that went unrecorded were likely present. The donor tested CMV seronegative and was one of the 352 seronegative cohort members. A peripheral blood sample was provided by each donor, and peripheral blood mononuclear cells were used for TCR beta sequencing. Genomic DNA was extracted from the blood cell samples with the Qiagen DNeasy Blood Extraction Kit. The clonotype comes from a young man in good health and CMV-seronegative. The sequencing input was PBMCs.

The DNA sequence is given as TGTGCCAGCAGTCGGAGGCAGGGGCGTCGTAATGAAAAACTGTTTTTT. The resulting protein is CASSRRQGRRNEKLFF. The V gene is TRBV28 and the J gene is TRBJ1-4, with a weak D call of TRBD1 (6 bases match). From cysteine to phenylalanine, the CDR3 is 16 amino acids long. The sequence is cut down to CDR3 DNA, 48 bases in frame from base 1. The V and J ends are trimmed by 5 bases and 4 bases, leaving 17 bases between them. CDR1 is given as MDHEN and CDR2 as SYDVKM, both from the germline V gene.